The source of this T cell receptor beta chain is a study of T cells after yellow fever vaccination. This CDR3 region has 13 residues. Between the trimmed V and J ends, which lost 5 bases and 1 base, there was a span of 6 bases. Germline V gene sequence: CDR1 SGHRS, CDR2 YFSETQ. TCRdb itself ran the 5' RACE reads through MiXCR, one entry per CDR3 protein. Among 450,000 to 550,000 distinct CDR3 sequences listed, just over 20% were seen once. The genes are TRBV5-1 and TRBJ2-2; no firm D call. Sample: PBMCs, taken roughly 23 days after the first yellow fever vaccination. The sequence was collected from a man younger than 30 who received the YFV17D yellow fever vaccine. CDR3 loop: CASSRLNTGELFF. The CDR3 DNA reads as TGCGCCAGCAGTCGGTTGAACACCGGGGAGCTGTTTTTT.